This T cell receptor (beta chain) was captured by sequencing in a study of blood T cell repertoires in COVID-19. From germline, CDR1 is SGHVS and CDR2 FQNEAQ. Trimming pared 0 bases from V and 8 bases from J, leaving 14 bases between. The CDR3 loop spans 15 amino acids. This clone turned up a few times. Measured with immunoSEQ multiplex PCR; TCRdb has only the in-frame clones, and not every one. The repertoire holds around 270,000 clones, with around 92% as singletons. Followed longitudinally, the Seattle patients had been enrolled during active infection. The J gene is TRBJ1-5, the V gene TRBV7-8; maybe TRBD1 (5 bases). The TCR comes from a person aged 18 to 29 with COVID-19, enrolled during active disease. Material: peripheral blood. CDR3 coding DNA: TGTGCCAGCAGCTTAGCGGGGCCCGAGCGGGAGCCCCAGCATTTT. Translation gives CASSLAGPEREPQHF.